Each of the 19 T cell receptor beta chains below was sequenced from the same sample in a study of T cell responses to AZD1222 COVID-19 vaccine. TCRdb's copy holds only in-frame clones and misses some; the assay was immunoSEQ multiplex PCR. The sample yields fewer than 100,000 clones, around 90% seen once. The sequences come from peripheral blood, collected on day 0 of AZD1222 vaccination. The origin of the receptors is an adult in good health.

The rearrangement uses TRBV5-1 and TRBJ2-7; 11 bases fit TRBD2. The length of the CDR3 is 17 residues. The J segment lost 7 bases and the V segment lost 2 bases, leaving 14 bases of the junction unmatched. Germline assignment: CDR1 SGHRS and CDR2 YFSETQ. CDR3 amino acids: CASSFWVLAGGPGEQYF. CDR3 DNA: TGCGCCAGCAGCTTCTGGGTTCTAGCGGGGGGCCCCGGAGAGCAGTACTTC.

V and J are TRBV19 and TRBJ2-7; D is unresolved. Germline V gives CDR1 LNHDA, CDR2 SQIVND (reference sequence). The ends were cut back, 3 bases at V and 2 bases at J, with 17 bases in the middle. The CDR3 extends over 16 amino acids. DNA of the CDR3: TGTGCCAGTAGTATTATGCTGAACACCCTTGCCTACGAGCAGTACTTC. This sequence encodes CASSIMLNTLAYEQYF.

This clone ranks as medium-sized (0.01 to 0.1%). This chain connects TRBV24-1 to TRBJ1-5, with TRBD1 identical over 8 bases. Trimming cost V 4 bases and J 6 bases; bases outside gene matches: 7. The CDR3 loop spans 15 amino acids. Germline V gene lookup returns CDR1 KGHDR and CDR2 SFDVKD. The CDR3 protein is CATSETTGGTQPQHF. The CDR3 DNA sequence: TGTGCCACCAGTGAGACTACAGGGGGGACTCAGCCCCAGCATTTT.

The chain links TRBV28 to TRBJ2-4, with TRBD1 identical over 10 bases. The ends lost 7 bases at V and 7 bases at J; junction bases unmatched: 22. This CDR3 has 19 amino acids. Germline V gene lookup returns CDR1 MDHEN and CDR2 SYDVKM. The CDR3 loop reads CASTPRVGTGTGDTNIQYF. The CDR3 region has the DNA TGTGCCAGCACCCCAAGAGTAGGGACCGGGACAGGGGATACGAACATTCAGTACTTC.

Here the CDR3 reads CASSETGNSPLHF. CDR3 coding DNA: TGTGCCAGTAGCGAAACAGGGAATTCACCCCTCCACTTT. This chain connects TRBV19 to TRBJ1-6, with TRBD1 as a possible D gene (6 bases). V was trimmed by 6 bases and J by 7 bases, leaving 10 bases between them. Germline loops: CDR1 LNHDA, CDR2 SQIVND (reference sequence). The CDR3 runs to 13 residues.

The table lists this clone with a count of one. The V and J genes are TRBV19 and TRBJ1-4, with D hard to call. The germline V gene encodes CDR1 LNHDA and CDR2 SQIVND (reference sequence). Between the trimmed V and J ends, which lost 10 bases and 1 base, there was a span of 13 bases. The CDR3 spans 14 residues. CDR3 region: CATPPGRTNEKLFF. The CDR3 nucleotides are TGTGCCACCCCCCCGGGCAGAACTAATGAAAAACTGTTTTTT.

This clone has just a few counts. The rearrangement uses TRBV15 and TRBJ1-5, with D unclear. Germline CDR1 reads LNHNV; CDR2 reads YYDKDF (reference sequence). The CDR3 totals 13 residues. Deletions cut 6 bases from V and 5 bases from J, with 11 bases between. CDR3 region: CATSYSKYQPQHF. DNA of the CDR3: TGTGCCACCAGTTATTCGAAGTATCAGCCCCAGCATTTT.

The chain uses TRBV7-9 and TRBJ2-5; 10 positions match TRBD1. With 0 bases clipped from V and 9 bases from J, the junction kept 4 bases outside the gene matches. Germline V gene lookup returns CDR1 SEHNR and CDR2 FQNEAQ (reference sequence). The CDR3 runs to 14 residues. The CDR3 is CASSLAGTGDAQYF. The CDR3, as DNA: TGTGCCAGCAGCTTAGCCGGGACAGGGGATGCCCAGTACTTC. The whole variable domain, remainder taken from reference TRBV7-9 and TRBJ2-5, is DTGVSQNPRHKITKRGQNVTFRCDPISEHNRLYWYRQTLGQGPEFLTYFQNEAQLEKSRLLSDRFSAERPKGSFSTLEIQRTEQGDSAMYLCASSLAGTGDAQYFGPGTRLLVL.

This clone appeared a single time. The chain uses TRBV4-1 and TRBJ2-1; D is possibly TRBD2 (6 bases). CDR1 and CDR2 from the germline V gene are MGHRA and YSYEKL. V was shortened by 2 bases and J by 2 bases, with 13 bases between the two germline ends. The CDR3 length is 16 residues. The CDR3 DNA reads as TGCGCCAGCAGCCAACAGTTGGGAGGACCCTACAATGAGCAGTTCTTC. Its translation is CASSQQLGGPYNEQFF.

The table lists this clone with a count of one. J is TRBJ1-5 and V is TRBV5-8; D gene unclear. Trimming took 2 bases from V and 4 from J, leaving 7 bases between them. CDR1 and CDR2 from the germline V gene are SGHTS and YDEGEE. This CDR3 contains 13 residues. The CDR3 region is CASSFSHNQPQHF. DNA for the CDR3: TGTGCCAGCAGCTTCTCCCATAATCAGCCCCAGCATTTT.

This clone showed up just once. This chain uses TRBV27 with TRBJ1-1; TRBD1 agrees at 8 bases. This CDR3 has 16 residues. The germline V gene encodes CDR1 MNHEY and CDR2 SMNVEV (reference sequence). The ends lost 6 bases at V and 1 base at J; junction bases unmatched: 10. The DNA for the CDR3 is TGTGCCAGCAGCCCCCCGTTTGGGACAGGGAACACTGAAGCTTTCTTT. This sequence encodes CASSPPFGTGNTEAFF.

V is TRBV5-1 and J is TRBJ1-5, with TRBD1 identical over 8 bases. Losses at the gene ends were 4 bases for V and 2 bases for J; bases not matched to a gene: 5. Germline CDR1 and CDR2: SGHRS and YFSETQ. The CDR3 loop spans 15 amino acids. CDR3 sequence reads: CASSPGDRRNQPQHF. As DNA, the CDR3 is TGCGCCAGCAGCCCGGGGGACAGGCGCAATCAGCCCCAGCATTTT.

The gene calls are TRBV19 and TRBJ1-3; TRBD1 aligns across 8 bases. Germline CDR1 is LNHDA and CDR2 is SQIVND (reference sequence). CDR3 length equals 13 residues. V lost 4 bases and J lost 9; bases outside the gene matches: 5. The CDR3 bases are TGTGCCAGTAGTACCCGACAGGGGCTCACCATATATTTT. It yields the protein CASSTRQGLTIYF. The full variable domain, rest sourced from reference TRBV19 and TRBJ1-3, is DGGITQSPKYLFRKEGQNVTLSCEQNLNHDAMYWYRQDPGQGLRLIYYSQIVNDFQKGDIAEGYSVSREKKESFPLTVTSAQKNPTAFYLCASSTRQGLTIYFGEGSWLTVV.

The chain employs TRBV10-3 and TRBJ2-2; D possibly corresponds to TRBD1 (5 bases). The CDR3 consists of 14 residues. V gave up 2 bases and J gave up 1 base, with 5 bases separating them. Germline loops: CDR1 ENHRY, CDR2 SYGVKD. The CDR3 region is CAISEGQNTGELFF. The CDR3 bases are TGTGCCATCAGTGAGGGACAGAACACCGGGGAGCTGTTTTTT.

The V and J genes are TRBV30 and TRBJ2-1; perhaps D is TRBD1 or TRBD2 (5 bases each). The germline V gene encodes CDR1 GTSNPN and CDR2 SVGIG (reference sequence). This CDR3 comprises 13 residues. The V end was cut by 0 bases, the J end by 4 bases, with 7 bases between. CDR3 region: CAWSVWGYNEQFF. The CDR3 DNA is TGTGCCTGGAGTGTTTGGGGGTACAATGAGCAGTTCTTC.

The rearrangement joins TRBV25-1 to TRBJ1-1; D remains ambiguous. Germline loops: CDR1 MGHDK, CDR2 SYGVNS. V was cut by 7 bases and J by 7 bases, with 16 bases left in between. The CDR3 consists of 13 residues. CDR3 protein: CASTGSQDGEAFF. Written as DNA, the CDR3 is TGTGCCAGCACCGGGTCCCAAGACGGTGAAGCTTTCTTT. The variable domain in full, with the rest retrieved from reference TRBV25-1 and TRBJ1-1, is EADIYQTPRYLVIGTGKKITLECSQTMGHDKMYWYQQDPGMELHLIHYSYGVNSTEKGDLSSESTVSRIRTEHFPLTLESARPSHTSQYLCASTGSQDGEAFFGQGTRLTVV.

The chain links TRBV5-1 to TRBJ1-2, with D perhaps TRBD1 (5 bases). The CDR3 totals 14 residues. Germline CDR1 reads SGHRS; CDR2 reads YFSETQ. Trimming pared 4 bases from V and 5 bases from J, leaving 15 bases between. DNA for the CDR3: TGCGCCAGCAGCCCCCTTGGGGCGTCGTATGGCTACACCTTC. Translating gives CASSPLGASYGYTF.

The rearrangement joins TRBV29-1 to TRBJ2-7; 9 bases map to TRBD1. V lost 4 bases, J lost 4 bases, and 5 bases stayed unmatched. In germline, CDR1 is SQVTM, CDR2 ANQGSEA. The CDR3 contains 13 residues. CDR3 protein: CSVGGTGKYEQYF. In DNA, the CDR3 is TGCAGCGTTGGAGGGACAGGGAAATACGAGCAGTACTTC.

The chain couples TRBV20-1 to TRBJ1-2, with D perhaps matching TRBD1 (5 bases). This CDR3 spans 13 amino acids. Per germline, CDR1 DFQATT and CDR2 SNEGSKA (reference sequence). V shed 3 bases and J shed 6 bases, with 14 bases lying between them. CDR3 nucleotides: TGCAGTGCTAGTATTTACGGGGCCCATGGCTACACCTTC. Its translation: CSASIYGAHGYTF.